This note documents a single T cell receptor (beta chain) sequence. The data are from a study of blood T cell repertoires in COVID-19. Whole-study context: The origin of the acute and convalescent COVID-19 samples was the United States, Italy and Spain.

There are 17 residues in the CDR3. In the original analysis: Nucleated cell number was recorded as an estimate derived from reference gene primer amplification. Sequencing was performed with immunoSEQ multiplex PCR; in TCRdb, only in-frame clones are kept and a portion is missing. Clone size and V and J calls were adopted from that table, with D and trimming inferred from the DNA. The sample consists of some 530,000 clones, roughly 88% of them appearing once. Sequenced input: peripheral blood. J is TRBJ2-7 and V is TRBV12-1; the D call TRBD1 from the table was never checked on the DNA. TRBV12-1 is tagged as a pseudogene. This receptor was taken from a human donor in a cohort sampled during active COVID-19. This chain's CDR3 is CASSFDVRGEGHYEQYF. The DNA of the CDR3 is TGTGCCAGCAGCTTTGATGTAAGGGGCGAAGGGCACTACGAGCAGTACTTC.